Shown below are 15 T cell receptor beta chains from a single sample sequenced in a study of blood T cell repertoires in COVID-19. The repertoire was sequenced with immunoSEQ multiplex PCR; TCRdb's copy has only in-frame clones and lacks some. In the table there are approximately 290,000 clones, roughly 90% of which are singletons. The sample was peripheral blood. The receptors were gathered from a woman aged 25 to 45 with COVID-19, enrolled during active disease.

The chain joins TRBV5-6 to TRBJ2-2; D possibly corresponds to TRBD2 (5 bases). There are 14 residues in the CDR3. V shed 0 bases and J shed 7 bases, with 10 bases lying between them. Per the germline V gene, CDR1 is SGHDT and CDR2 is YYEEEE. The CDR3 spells CASSLDPGVGELFF. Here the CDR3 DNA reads TGTGCCAGCAGCTTGGACCCCGGGGTCGGGGAGCTGTTTTTT.

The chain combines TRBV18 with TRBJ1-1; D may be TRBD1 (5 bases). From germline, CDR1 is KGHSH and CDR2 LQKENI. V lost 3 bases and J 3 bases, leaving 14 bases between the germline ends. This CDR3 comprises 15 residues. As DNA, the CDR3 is TGTGCCAGCTCACCTCCACAGGTTAAAGACACTGAAGCTTTCTTT. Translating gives CASSPPQVKDTEAFF.

As DNA, the CDR3 is TGTGCCAGCAGTTGGGGGGGAAAACTGTTTTTT. As protein: CASSWGGKLFF. This chain uses TRBV27 with TRBJ1-4; D might be TRBD1 (5 bases). CDR1 is MNHEY, CDR2 SMNVEV, per germline (reference sequence). Deletions cut 4 bases from V and 10 bases from J, with 7 bases between. The CDR3 contains 11 residues.

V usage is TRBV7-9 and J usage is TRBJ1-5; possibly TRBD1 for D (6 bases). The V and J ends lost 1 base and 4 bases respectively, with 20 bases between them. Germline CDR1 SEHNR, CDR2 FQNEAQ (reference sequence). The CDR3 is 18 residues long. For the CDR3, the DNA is TGTGCCAGCAGCTTAGTGGGGGCAAGGGCGCAAGGGAATCAGCCCCAGCATTTT. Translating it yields CASSLVGARAQGNQPQHF.

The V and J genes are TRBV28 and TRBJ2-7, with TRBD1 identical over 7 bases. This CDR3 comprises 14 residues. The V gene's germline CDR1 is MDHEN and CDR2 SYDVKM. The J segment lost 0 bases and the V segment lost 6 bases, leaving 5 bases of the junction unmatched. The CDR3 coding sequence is TGTGCCAGCAGAGGACAGGCGAGCTCCTACGAGCAGTACTTC. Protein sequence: CASRGQASSYEQYF.

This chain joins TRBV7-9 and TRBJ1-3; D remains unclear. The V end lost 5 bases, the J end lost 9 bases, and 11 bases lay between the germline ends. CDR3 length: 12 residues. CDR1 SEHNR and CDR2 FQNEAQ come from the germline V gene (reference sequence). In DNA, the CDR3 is TGTGCCAGCAGCCAAGCCCCTCCCACCATATATTTT. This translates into CASSQAPPTIYF. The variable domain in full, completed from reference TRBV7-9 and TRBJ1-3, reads DTGVSQNPRHKITKRGQNVTFRCDPISEHNRLYWYRQTLGQGPEFLTYFQNEAQLEKSRLLSDRFSAERPKGSFSTLEIQRTEQGDSAMYLCASSQAPPTIYFGEGSWLTVV.

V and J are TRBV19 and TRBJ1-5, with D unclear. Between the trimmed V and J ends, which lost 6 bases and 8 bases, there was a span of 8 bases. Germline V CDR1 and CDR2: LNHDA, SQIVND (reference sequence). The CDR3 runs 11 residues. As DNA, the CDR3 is TGTGCCAGTAGCGCGGGGAAGCCCCAGCATTTT. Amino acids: CASSAGKPQHF.

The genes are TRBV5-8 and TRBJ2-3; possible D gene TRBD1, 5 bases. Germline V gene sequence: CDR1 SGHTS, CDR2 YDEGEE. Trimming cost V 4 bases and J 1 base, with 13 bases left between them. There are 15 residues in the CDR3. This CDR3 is CASSPRQTRTDTQYF. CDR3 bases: TGTGCCAGCAGCCCACGACAGACTCGCACAGATACGCAGTATTTT.

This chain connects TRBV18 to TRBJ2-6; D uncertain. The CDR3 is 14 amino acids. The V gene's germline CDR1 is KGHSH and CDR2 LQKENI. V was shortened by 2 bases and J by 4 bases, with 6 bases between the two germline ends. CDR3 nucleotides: TGTGCCAGCTCACCATCTAACGGGGCCAACGTCCTGACTTTC. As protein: CASSPSNGANVLTF.

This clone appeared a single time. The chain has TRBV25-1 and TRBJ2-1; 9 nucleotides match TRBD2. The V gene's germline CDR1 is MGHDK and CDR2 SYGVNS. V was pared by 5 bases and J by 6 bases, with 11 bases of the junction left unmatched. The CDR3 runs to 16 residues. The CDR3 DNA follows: TGTGCCAGCAGTCCAATCGCATCGGGACTAGCCAATGAGCAGTTCTTC. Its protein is CASSPIASGLANEQFF. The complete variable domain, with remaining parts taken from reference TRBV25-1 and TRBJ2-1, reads EADIYQTPRYLVIGTGKKITLECSQTMGHDKMYWYQQDPGMELHLIHYSYGVNSTEKGDLSSESTVSRIRTEHFPLTLESARPSHTSQYLCASSPIASGLANEQFFGPGTRLTVL.

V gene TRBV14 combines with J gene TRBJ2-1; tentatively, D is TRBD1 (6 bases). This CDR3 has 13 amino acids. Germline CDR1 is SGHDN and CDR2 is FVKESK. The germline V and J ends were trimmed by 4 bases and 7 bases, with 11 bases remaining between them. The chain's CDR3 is CASSLTQGNEQFF. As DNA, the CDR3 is TGTGCCAGCAGCCTCACACAGGGTAATGAGCAGTTCTTC.

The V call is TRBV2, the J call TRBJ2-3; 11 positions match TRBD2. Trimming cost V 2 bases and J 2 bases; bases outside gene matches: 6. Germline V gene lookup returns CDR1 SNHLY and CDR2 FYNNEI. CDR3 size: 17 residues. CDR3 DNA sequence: TGTGCCAGCAGTGAATGGGCTAGCGGGGGGTCCACAGATACGCAGTATTTT. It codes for CASSEWASGGSTDTQYF.

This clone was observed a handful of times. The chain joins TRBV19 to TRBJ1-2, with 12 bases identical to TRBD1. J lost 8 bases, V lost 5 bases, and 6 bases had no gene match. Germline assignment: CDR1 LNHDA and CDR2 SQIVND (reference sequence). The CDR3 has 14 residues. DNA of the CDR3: TGTGCCAGTAGTTGGCAGGGGACAGGGGGCGGCTACACCTTC. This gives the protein CASSWQGTGGGYTF. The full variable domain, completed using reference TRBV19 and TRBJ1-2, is DGGITQSPKYLFRKEGQNVTLSCEQNLNHDAMYWYRQDPGQGLRLIYYSQIVNDFQKGDIAEGYSVSREKKESFPLTVTSAQKNPTAFYLCASSWQGTGGGYTFGSGTRLTVV.

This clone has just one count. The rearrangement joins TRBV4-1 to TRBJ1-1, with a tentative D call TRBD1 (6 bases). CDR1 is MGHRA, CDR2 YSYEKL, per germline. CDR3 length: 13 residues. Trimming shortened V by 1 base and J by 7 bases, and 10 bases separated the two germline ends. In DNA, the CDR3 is TGCGCCAGCAGCCAAGTCGGACAGAATGAAGCTTTCTTT. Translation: CASSQVGQNEAFF.

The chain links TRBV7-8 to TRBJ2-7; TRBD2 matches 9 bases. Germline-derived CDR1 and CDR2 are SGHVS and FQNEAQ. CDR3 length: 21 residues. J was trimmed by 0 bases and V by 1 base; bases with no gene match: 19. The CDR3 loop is CASSLVLVGSALAGYSYEQYF. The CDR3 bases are TGTGCCAGCAGCTTAGTTTTGGTCGGGTCGGCTCTAGCGGGATACTCCTACGAGCAGTACTTC.